The 5 T cell receptor beta chains below all came from one sample that was sequenced in a study of human T cells and chemical hapten exposure. Each CDR3 protein is one row after TCRdb ran MiXCR on the RACE reads. The sample gives roughly 69,000 distinct CDR3 sequences, around a tenth of which show up once; approximately 7% is in the top ten. Described time point: patch test 2, 6 weeks after DPC sensitization. The treatment was: therapeutic diphenylcyclopropenone sensitization with weekly scalp DPC. The source was whole blood, collected in connection with sensitization to the hapten diphenylcyclopropenone (DPC). The receptors were gathered from a woman aged 45-65 years with alopecia areata. Some clones in this sample may be carry-over from other donors' samples.

On this clonotype: A much bigger clone sits one base away, suggesting this may be a read error. The chain has TRBV7-2 and TRBJ1-1; the D gene is possibly TRBD1 (5 bases). The CDR3 sequence is 17 residues long. Germline V gene lookup returns CDR1 SGHTA and CDR2 FQGNSA. The CDR3 protein is CVSSSNVVLGTNTEAFF. In DNA form, the CDR3 reads TGTGTCAGCAGCTCGAATGTGGTTCTGGGGACGAACACTGAAGCTTTCTTT.

This clonotype was picked up a small number of times. CDR3 in DNA: TGTGCCAGCAGTTTCGGGGGTTGGTCTAGCACAGATACGCAGTATTTT. It is translated as CASSFGGWSSTDTQYF. The chain uses TRBV27 and TRBJ2-3; a possible D gene is TRBD2 (6 bases). The CDR3 runs 16 residues. Germline V gene lookup returns CDR1 MNHEY and CDR2 SMNVEV (reference sequence). Trimming removed 3 bases at V and 0 bases at J, with 13 bases between.

This clonotype has ten or more counts. The rearrangement joins TRBV18 to TRBJ2-5; D is unresolved. Trimming left V 0 bases short and J 2 bases short, with 4 bases between. The CDR3 runs 13 residues. The V gene's germline CDR1 is KGHSH and CDR2 LQKENI. The CDR3 DNA follows: TGTGCCAGCTCACCACCCATGCAAGAGACCCAGTACTTC. Translating it yields CASSPPMQETQYF.

This clonotype was seen at least ten times. This chain's CDR3 is CASSPQDREEMNTEAFF. The CDR3 DNA follows: TGTGCCAGCTCACCCCAAGACAGGGAGGAAATGAACACTGAAGCTTTCTTT. V is TRBV18 and J is TRBJ1-1, with 7 positions matching TRBD1. V shed 3 bases, J shed 0 bases, and the junction held 10 bases outside the gene matches. CDR3 length: 17 amino acids. CDR1 and CDR2 from the germline V gene are KGHSH and LQKENI.

There are many counts of this clonotype. The V gene is TRBV21-1, the J gene TRBJ2-5; whether TRBD1, the table's D call, matches the DNA was not checked. TRBV21-1 is reported as a pseudogene. The CDR3 extends over 20 amino acids. The CDR3 DNA follows: TGTGCCAGCAGCAAAGAGCCAAGGGACAGGGGTGCCGAAAAAAGAGAGACCCAGTACTTC. Protein sequence: CASSKEPRDRGAEKRETQYF.